Sequencing of this TCR beta chain was carried out in a study of T cell responses to AZD1222 COVID-19 vaccine. Assay: immunoSEQ multiplex PCR; the TCRdb copy retains only in-frame clones and omits some. The sample comprises about 180,000 clones, around nine tenths of which are singletons, and around 2.6% rests with the top ten. To note about this clone: What it binds is not known.

Whole-study findings and limits: Of spike-specific TCRs, nearly half reportedly target regions left unmutated in variants. Across the whole spike, CD4 TCRs peaked at regions 160-218 and 743-854. Only a handful of AZD1222 recipients were seropositive at baseline. White British ancestry dominated among donors, who included more females, and clonal diversity was possibly underestimated.

The CDR3 contains 19 residues. The V and J ends lost 0 bases and 4 bases respectively, with 25 bases between them. Germline CDR1 is SGHVS and CDR2 is FNYEAQ. The receptor was isolated from an adult in good health. The genes are TRBV7-6 and TRBJ2-7; D is tentatively TRBD1 or TRBD2 (6 bases each). Specimen: peripheral blood, collected on day 0 of AZD1222 vaccination. The CDR3 sequence is CASSLAVSNSGAGKYEQYF. The CDR3 coding sequence is TGTGCCAGCAGCTTAGCGGTGTCAAATTCGGGGGCAGGGAAGTACGAGCAGTACTTC. Full variable domain (outside the CDR3, taken from reference TRBV7-6 and TRBJ2-7): GAGVSQSPRYKVTKRGQDVALRCDPISGHVSLYWYRQALGQGPEFLTYFNYEAQQDKSGLPNDRFSAERPEGSISTLTIQRTEQRDSAMYRCASSLAVSNSGAGKYEQYFGPGTRLTVT.